Presented here are 15 T cell receptor beta chains from one specimen sequenced in a study of vaccination effects on CD4 cells after COVID-19. No antigen has been identified for these receptors. Cells that had been cultured for 10 days were the source of isolated CD4+ T cells. As their vaccination, participants received two doses of either BNT162b2 or mRNA-1273. Sequencing was performed with immunoSEQ multiplex PCR; in TCRdb, only in-frame clones are kept and a portion is missing. This table holds approximately 47,000 clones, less than 85% found once. The sequenced sample was CD4+ T cells from PBMCs cultured without peptide, obtained after COVID-19 vaccination. The origin of the receptors is a human donor who received a COVID-19 vaccine.

The V gene is TRBV18, the J gene TRBJ1-5; 8 nucleotides line up with TRBD1. V was pared by 4 bases and J by 8 bases, with 4 bases of the junction left unmatched. The CDR3 length is 13 residues. Germline CDR1 reads KGHSH; CDR2 reads LQKENI. CDR3 nucleotide sequence: TGTGCCAGCTCACTGGGACAGGATGAGCCCCAGCATTTT. Encoded protein: CASSLGQDEPQHF.

The gene calls are TRBV3-1 (or the pseudogene TRBV3-2) and TRBJ2-3; TRBD2 matches 11 bases. The trim removed 2 bases at V and 3 bases at J, leaving 4 bases unmatched. The CDR3 is made up of 16 amino acids. CDR1 and CDR2 (germline): LGHDT, YNNKEL (reference sequence). The CDR3 here is CASSQLAGGPTDTQYF. CDR3 coding DNA: TGTGCCAGCAGCCAACTAGCGGGAGGACCTACAGATACGCAGTATTTT.

This chain links TRBV6-5 with TRBJ2-3; maybe TRBD2 (6 bases). CDR3 length: 14 amino acids. V lost 7 bases and J lost 4, with 15 bases in between. CDR1 is MNHEY and CDR2 is SVGAGI in the germline V gene. This CDR3 is CASKTGGDADTQYF. For the CDR3, the DNA is TGTGCCAGCAAAACCGGGGGAGACGCAGATACGCAGTATTTT.

This clone was seen only a few times. The V and J genes are TRBV2 and TRBJ2-5, with a weak D call TRBD2 (5 bases). V was trimmed by 7 bases and J by 4 bases, leaving 13 bases between them. CDR1 SNHLY and CDR2 FYNNEI come from the germline V gene. The CDR3 has 13 amino acids. CDR3 in DNA: TGTGCCAGCAACGCACTAGAGGGAGAGACCCAGTACTTC. It yields the protein CASNALEGETQYF.

This sequence joins TRBV5-1 and TRBJ2-7; 7 bases match TRBD1. The CDR3 contains 15 residues. Germline V gene lookup returns CDR1 SGHRS and CDR2 YFSETQ. The J segment lost 2 bases and the V segment lost 3 bases, leaving 8 bases of the junction unmatched. The CDR3 DNA sequence: TGCGCCAGCAGCTCCGATCCGGGACAGACCTACGAGCAGTACTTC. Its translation is CASSSDPGQTYEQYF.

This chain joins TRBV29-1 and TRBJ2-5, with TRBD1 identical over 10 bases. From germline, CDR1 is SQVTM and CDR2 ANQGSEA. With V trimmed by 4 bases and J by 5 bases, 19 bases remained unmatched. The CDR3 is made up of 18 amino acids. This CDR3 reads CSVGTPNGRTGGLETQYF. Written as DNA, the CDR3 is TGCAGCGTTGGGACCCCCAACGGGAGGACAGGGGGTCTGGAGACCCAGTACTTC.

The chain uses TRBV7-2 and TRBJ2-7; D not resolved. The CDR3 contains 14 residues. Per the germline V gene, CDR1 is SGHTA and CDR2 is FQGNSA. V lost 2 bases to trimming and J lost 2 bases, with 10 bases between them. CDR3 in DNA: TGTGCCAGCAGCTTAAGCAAGGTAACCTACGAGCAGTACTTC. Translating gives CASSLSKVTYEQYF.

This clone was counted only a few times. V and J are TRBV18 and TRBJ1-4; D is uncertain. This CDR3 is built from 16 residues. Trimming took 8 bases from V and 0 from J, leaving 16 bases between them. CDR1 is KGHSH and CDR2 is LQKENI in the germline V gene. As DNA, the CDR3 is TGTGCCAGCGGAACGGGCCCAGTAGCAACTAATGAAAAACTGTTTTTT. Translation: CASGTGPVATNEKLFF. The full variable domain, with the rest looked up from reference TRBV18 and TRBJ1-4, is NAGVMQNPRHLVRRRGQEARLRCSPMKGHSHVYWYRQLPEEGLKFMVYLQKENIIDESGMPKERFSAEFPKEGPSILRIQQVVRGDSAAYFCASGTGPVATNEKLFFGSGTQLSVL.

The CDR3 bases are TGTGCCAGCAGTGGGCAGAGCTATGGCTACACCTTC. It is translated as CASSGQSYGYTF. The rearrangement joins TRBV12-3 or TRBV12-4 to TRBJ1-2; D unresolved. V lost 5 bases and J lost 4, with 8 bases in between. CDR3 length: 12 residues.

The V call is TRBV6-5, the J call TRBJ2-1; no definite D call. This CDR3 has 16 amino acids. Germline CDR1 is MNHEY and CDR2 is SVGAGI. Trimming pared 2 bases from V and 0 bases from J, leaving 11 bases between. CDR3 in amino acids: CASSYRGGSSYNEQFF. CDR3 bases: TGTGCCAGCAGTTACCGAGGTGGATCCTCCTACAATGAGCAGTTCTTC.

Here the CDR3 reads CASSLNPSATSNTGELFF. CDR3 nucleotide sequence: TGCGCCAGCAGCTTGAATCCGTCGGCAACTTCGAACACCGGGGAGCTGTTTTTT. The chain joins TRBV5-1 to TRBJ2-2; D gene ambiguous. The V end lost 1 base, the J end lost 0 bases, and 16 bases lay between the germline ends. Germline V gene sequence: CDR1 SGHRS, CDR2 YFSETQ. The CDR3 length is 18 residues.

The table lists this clone with a few counts. The chain has TRBV3-1 (or the pseudogene TRBV3-2) and TRBJ2-2; D could derive from TRBD1 or TRBD2 (5 bases each). This CDR3 has 16 residues. CDR1 and CDR2 from the germline V gene are LGHDT and YNNKEL (reference sequence). The ends were cut back, 3 bases at V and 2 bases at J, with 13 bases in the middle. DNA for the CDR3: TGTGCCAGCAGCCACCAAACGGGACCAAACACCGGGGAGCTGTTTTTT. Translation gives CASSHQTGPNTGELFF.

The rearrangement links TRBV20-1 to TRBJ2-7; D not resolved. V was pared by 6 bases and J by 0 bases, with 6 bases between. From germline, CDR1 is DFQATT and CDR2 SNEGSKA (reference sequence). The CDR3 is made up of 11 amino acids. Here the CDR3 reads CSAADSYEQYF. In DNA form, the CDR3 reads TGCAGTGCCGCTGACTCCTACGAGCAGTACTTC.

The genes are TRBV9 and TRBJ2-1, with TRBD2 matching 9 bases. The CDR3 length is 15 residues. Germline V gene sequence: CDR1 SGDLS, CDR2 YYNGEE. V dropped 0 bases and J dropped 12; count of bases not matched to a gene: 10. The CDR3, as DNA: TGTGCCAGCAGCGTAGGAGGGCGGGGGGGCCAGTTGCAGTTCTTC. Amino acids: CASSVGGRGGQLQFF.

This clone was counted between two and nine times. For the CDR3, the DNA is TGTGCCAGCAGCGTAGAGGCGGTCATGGTGGGGGGGCCGACATCCTACGAGCAGTACTTC. Translated: CASSVEAVMVGGPTSYEQYF. The rearrangement uses TRBV9 and TRBJ2-7, with D possibly TRBD2 on 7 matching bases. The CDR3 loop spans 20 amino acids. V was pared by 0 bases and J by 1 base, with 26 bases between. CDR1 is SGDLS and CDR2 is YYNGEE in the germline V gene.